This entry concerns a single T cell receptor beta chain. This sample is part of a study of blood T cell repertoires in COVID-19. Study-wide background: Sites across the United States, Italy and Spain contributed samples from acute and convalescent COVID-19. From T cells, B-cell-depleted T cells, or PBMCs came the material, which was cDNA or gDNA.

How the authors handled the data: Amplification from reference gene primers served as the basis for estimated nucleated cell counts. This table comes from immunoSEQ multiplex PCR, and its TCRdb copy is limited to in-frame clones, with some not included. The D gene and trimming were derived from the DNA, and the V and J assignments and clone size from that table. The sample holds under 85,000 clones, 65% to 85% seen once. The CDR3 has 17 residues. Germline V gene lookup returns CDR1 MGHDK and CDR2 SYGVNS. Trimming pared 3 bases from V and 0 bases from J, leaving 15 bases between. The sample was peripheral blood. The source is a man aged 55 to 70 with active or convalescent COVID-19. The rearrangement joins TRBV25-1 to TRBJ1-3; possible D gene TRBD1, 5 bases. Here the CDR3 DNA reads TGTGCCAGCAGTGACATCGGGGGGTCCGGCTCTGGAAACACCATATATTTT. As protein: CASSDIGGSGSGNTIYF.